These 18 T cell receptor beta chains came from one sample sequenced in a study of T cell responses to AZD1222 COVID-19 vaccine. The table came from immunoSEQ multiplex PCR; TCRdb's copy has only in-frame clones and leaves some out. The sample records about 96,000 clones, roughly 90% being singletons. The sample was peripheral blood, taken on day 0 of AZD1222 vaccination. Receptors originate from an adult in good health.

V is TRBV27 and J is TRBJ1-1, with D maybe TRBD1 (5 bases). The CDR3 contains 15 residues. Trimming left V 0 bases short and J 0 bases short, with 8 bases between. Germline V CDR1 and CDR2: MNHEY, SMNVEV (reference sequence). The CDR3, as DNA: TGTGCCAGCAGTTTATCTCCAGGGATGAACACTGAAGCTTTCTTT. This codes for CASSLSPGMNTEAFF.

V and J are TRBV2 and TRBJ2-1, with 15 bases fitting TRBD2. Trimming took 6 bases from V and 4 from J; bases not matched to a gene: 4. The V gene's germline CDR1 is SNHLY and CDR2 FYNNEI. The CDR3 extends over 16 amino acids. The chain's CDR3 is CASSSGLAGGYNEQFF. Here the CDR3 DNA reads TGTGCCAGCAGCTCAGGACTAGCGGGAGGGTACAATGAGCAGTTCTTC.

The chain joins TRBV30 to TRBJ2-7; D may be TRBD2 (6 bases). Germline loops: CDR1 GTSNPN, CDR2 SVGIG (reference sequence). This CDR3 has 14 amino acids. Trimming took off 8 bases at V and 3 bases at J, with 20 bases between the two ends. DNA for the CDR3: TGTGCCGCAGAACTTCTAGCGTCAATCTACGAGCAGTACTTC. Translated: CAAELLASIYEQYF.

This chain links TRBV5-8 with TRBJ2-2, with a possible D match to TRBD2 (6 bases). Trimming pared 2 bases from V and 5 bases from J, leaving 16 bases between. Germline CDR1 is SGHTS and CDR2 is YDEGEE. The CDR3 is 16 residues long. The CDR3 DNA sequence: TGTGCCAGCAGCTTTGGGCGGGAAAGGAGGACCGGGGAGCTGTTTTTT. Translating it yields CASSFGRERRTGELFF.

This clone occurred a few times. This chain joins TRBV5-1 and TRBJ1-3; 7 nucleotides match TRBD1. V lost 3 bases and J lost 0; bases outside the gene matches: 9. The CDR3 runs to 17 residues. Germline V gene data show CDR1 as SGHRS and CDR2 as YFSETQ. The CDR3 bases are TGCGCCAGCAGCTCCGGACAGGCCCCAAGCTCTGGAAACACCATATATTTT. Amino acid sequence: CASSSGQAPSSGNTIYF. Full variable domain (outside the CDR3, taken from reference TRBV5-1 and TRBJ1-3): KAGVTQTPRYLIKTRGQQVTLSCSPISGHRSVSWYQQTPGQGLQFLFEYFSETQRNKGNFPGRFSGRQFSNSRSEMNVSTLELGDSALYLCASSSGQAPSSGNTIYFGEGSWLTVV.

The CDR3 is CASSGLAETYEQYF. CDR3 coding DNA: TGTGCCAGCAGTGGACTAGCGGAGACCTACGAGCAGTACTTC. The chain couples TRBV7-8 to TRBJ2-7; 10 bases match TRBD2. V shed 6 bases, J shed 2 bases, and the junction held 4 bases outside the gene matches. The CDR3 covers 14 residues. CDR1 SGHVS and CDR2 FQNEAQ come from the germline V gene.

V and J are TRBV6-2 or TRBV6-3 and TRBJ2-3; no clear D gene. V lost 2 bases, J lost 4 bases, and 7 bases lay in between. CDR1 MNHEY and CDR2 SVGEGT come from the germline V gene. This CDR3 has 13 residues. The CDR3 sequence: CASSYGPADTQYF. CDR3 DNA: TGTGCCAGCAGTTACGGACCGGCAGATACGCAGTATTTT.

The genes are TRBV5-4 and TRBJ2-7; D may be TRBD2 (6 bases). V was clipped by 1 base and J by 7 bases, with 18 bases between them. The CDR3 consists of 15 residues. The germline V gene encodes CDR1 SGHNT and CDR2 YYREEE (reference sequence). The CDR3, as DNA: TGTGCCAGCAGCTTGTCTGGCGGGACCCGAGTAGAGCAGTACTTC. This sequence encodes CASSLSGGTRVEQYF.

CDR3 region: CASSSGGYQPQHF. DNA for the CDR3: TGTGCCAGCAGTTCAGGGGGGTATCAGCCCCAGCATTTT. The rearrangement links TRBV27 to TRBJ1-5; 7 bases are a match to TRBD1. The CDR3 extends over 13 amino acids. Germline assignment: CDR1 MNHEY and CDR2 SMNVEV (reference sequence). J was trimmed by 5 bases and V by 4 bases; bases with no gene match: 2.

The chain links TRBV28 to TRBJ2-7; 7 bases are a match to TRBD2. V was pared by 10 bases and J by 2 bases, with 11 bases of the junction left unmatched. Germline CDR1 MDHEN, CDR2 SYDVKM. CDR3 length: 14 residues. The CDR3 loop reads CATVLSGGPYEQYF. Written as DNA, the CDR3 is TGTGCCACCGTCCTCTCGGGGGGTCCCTACGAGCAGTACTTC.

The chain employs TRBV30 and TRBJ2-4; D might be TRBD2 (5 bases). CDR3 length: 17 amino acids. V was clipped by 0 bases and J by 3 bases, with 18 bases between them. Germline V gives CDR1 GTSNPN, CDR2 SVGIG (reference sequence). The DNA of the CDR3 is TGTGCCTGGAGTGTACAACACAACCCCCGGGGCAAAAACATTCAGTACTTC. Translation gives CAWSVQHNPRGKNIQYF. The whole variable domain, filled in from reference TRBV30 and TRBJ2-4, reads SQTIHQWPATLVQPVGSPLSLECTVEGTSNPNLYWYRQAAGRGLQLLFYSVGIGQISSEVPQNLSASRPQDRQFILSSKKLLLSDSGFYLCAWSVQHNPRGKNIQYFGAGTRLSVL.

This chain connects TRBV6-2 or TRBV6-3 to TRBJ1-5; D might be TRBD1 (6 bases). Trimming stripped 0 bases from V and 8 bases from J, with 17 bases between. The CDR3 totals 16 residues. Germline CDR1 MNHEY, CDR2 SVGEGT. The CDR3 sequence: CASSYSTTGRAEPQHF. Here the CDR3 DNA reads TGTGCCAGCAGTTACTCGACGACAGGCAGGGCTGAGCCCCAGCATTTT.

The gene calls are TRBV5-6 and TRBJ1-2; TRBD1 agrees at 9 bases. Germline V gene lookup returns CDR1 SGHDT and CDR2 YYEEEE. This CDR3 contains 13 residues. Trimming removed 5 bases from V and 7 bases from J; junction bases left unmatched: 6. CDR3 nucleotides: TGTGCCAGCAGGAGGGACAGGGACGGTGGCTACACCTTC. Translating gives CASRRDRDGGYTF. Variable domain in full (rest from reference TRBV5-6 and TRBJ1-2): DAGVTQSPTHLIKTRGQQVTLRCSPKSGHDTVSWYQQALGQGPQFIFQYYEEEERQRGNFPDRFSGHQFPNYSSELNVNALLLGDSALYLCASRRDRDGGYTFGSGTRLTVV.

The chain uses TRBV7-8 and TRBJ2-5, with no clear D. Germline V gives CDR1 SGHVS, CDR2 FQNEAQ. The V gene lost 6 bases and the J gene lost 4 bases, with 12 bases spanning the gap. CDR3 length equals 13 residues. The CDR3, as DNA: TGTGCCAGCAGGCCCCCAGCAGGAGAGACCCAGTACTTC. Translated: CASRPPAGETQYF.

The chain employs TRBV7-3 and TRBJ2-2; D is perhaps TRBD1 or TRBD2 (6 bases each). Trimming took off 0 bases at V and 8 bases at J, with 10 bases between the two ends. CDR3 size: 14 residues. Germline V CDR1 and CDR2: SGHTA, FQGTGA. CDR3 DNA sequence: TGTGCCAGCAGCTTAACCCCGGGGGCGGGGGAGCTGTTTTTT. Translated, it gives CASSLTPGAGELFF.

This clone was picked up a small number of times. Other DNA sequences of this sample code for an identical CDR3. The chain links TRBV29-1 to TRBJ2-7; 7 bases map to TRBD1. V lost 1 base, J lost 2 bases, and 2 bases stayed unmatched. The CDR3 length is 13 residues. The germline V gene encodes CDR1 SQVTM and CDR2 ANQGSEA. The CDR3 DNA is TGCAGCGTTGAAGGACAGGGCGCCTACGAGCAGTACTTC. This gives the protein CSVEGQGAYEQYF.

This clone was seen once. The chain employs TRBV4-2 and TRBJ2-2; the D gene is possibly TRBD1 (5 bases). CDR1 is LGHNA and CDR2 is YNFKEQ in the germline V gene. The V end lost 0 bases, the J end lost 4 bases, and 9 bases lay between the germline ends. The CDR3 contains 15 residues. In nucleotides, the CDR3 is TGTGCCAGCAGCCAAGATCGCGACAGCACCGGGGAGCTGTTTTTT. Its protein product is CASSQDRDSTGELFF.

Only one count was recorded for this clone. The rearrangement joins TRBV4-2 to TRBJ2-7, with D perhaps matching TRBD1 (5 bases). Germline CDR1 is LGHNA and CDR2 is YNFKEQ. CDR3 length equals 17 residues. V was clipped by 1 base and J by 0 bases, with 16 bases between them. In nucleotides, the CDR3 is TGTGCCAGCAGCCAAGGTCCCAGACAGTTCAGCTCCTACGAGCAGTACTTC. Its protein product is CASSQGPRQFSSYEQYF.